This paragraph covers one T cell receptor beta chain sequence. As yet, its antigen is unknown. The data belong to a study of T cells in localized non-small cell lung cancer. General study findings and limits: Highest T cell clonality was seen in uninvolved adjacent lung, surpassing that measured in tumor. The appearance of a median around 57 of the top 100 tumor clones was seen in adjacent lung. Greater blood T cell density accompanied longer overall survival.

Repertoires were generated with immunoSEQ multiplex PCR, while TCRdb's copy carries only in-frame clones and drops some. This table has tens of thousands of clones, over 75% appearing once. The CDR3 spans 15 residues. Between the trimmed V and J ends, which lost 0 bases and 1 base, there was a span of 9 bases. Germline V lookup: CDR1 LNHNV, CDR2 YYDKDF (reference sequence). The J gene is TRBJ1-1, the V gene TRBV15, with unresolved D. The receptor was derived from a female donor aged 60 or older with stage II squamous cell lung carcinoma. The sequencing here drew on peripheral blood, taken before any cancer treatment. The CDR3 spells CATSRDGTENTEAFF. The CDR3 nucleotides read TGTGCCACCAGCAGAGATGGCACAGAGAACACTGAAGCTTTCTTT. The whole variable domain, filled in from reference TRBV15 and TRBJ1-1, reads DAMVIQNPRYQVTQFGKPVTLSCSQTLNHNVMYWYQQKSSQAPKLLFHYYDKDFNNEADTPDNFQSRRPNTSFCFLDIRSPGLGDTAMYLCATSRDGTENTEAFFGQGTRLTVV.